This TCR beta chain is drawn from a study of shared clonotypes between healthy human individuals. Study-wide results and limits: Expectations were that clonotype sharing among donors would be affected by sequencing depth. Rarefaction curves obtained for sorted subsets showed sequencing incomplete despite large depth.

A remark on this clone: Its antigen is not identified.

V shed 4 bases and J shed 3 bases, with 16 bases lying between them. Germline V gene data show CDR1 as SGHRS and CDR2 as YFSETQ. The CDR3 contains 15 residues. Original data processing: Filtering of immunoSEQ junctional sequences could not match full-length read filtering. Assay: immunoSEQ multiplex PCR; the TCRdb copy retains only in-frame clones and omits some. That table is the source of V, J and clone size, and D and trimming were worked out from the DNA. This sample has 300,000 to 400,000 clones; 73% occur once, and the top ten carry 10%. The chain uses TRBV5-1 and TRBJ1-1; D ambiguous. This receptor was identified in a man in his thirties or forties in good health. The material sequenced was memory CD4+ T cells sorted from blood. Subset in this sample: CD45RA-negative fraction. Here the CDR3 reads CASSEIGSYHTEAFF. Here the CDR3 DNA reads TGCGCCAGCAGCGAGATCGGGTCTTACCACACTGAAGCTTTCTTT.